These 17 T cell receptor beta chains originate from one sample sequenced in a study of shared clonotypes between healthy human individuals. Assay used: immunoSEQ multiplex PCR; TCRdb lists only in-frame clones, some missing. The table has approximately 2.5 million clones, 93% seen once. Sample: naive CD4+ T cells from PBMCs. Stated subset: CD45RA+ positively selected. The receptors were sampled from a man aged 18 to 29 in good health. Some clones in this sample may be carry-over from other donors' samples.

In this sample, this clone turned up once. This chain uses TRBV7-2 with TRBJ2-1; TRBD2 matches 9 bases. Trimming took 1 base from V and 6 from J; bases not matched to a gene: 4. This CDR3 is built from 15 residues. The germline CDR1 and CDR2 sequences are SGHTA and FQGNSA. CDR3 bases: TGTGCCAGCAGCTTAGTGGCGGGAGGGGGCAATGAGCAGTTCTTC. It encodes CASSLVAGGGNEQFF.

The chain carries TRBV4-2 and TRBJ1-5; D might be TRBD1 (6 bases). This CDR3 contains 17 residues. V shed 0 bases and J shed 2 bases, with 14 bases lying between them. Germline V CDR1 and CDR2: LGHNA, YNFKEQ. The CDR3 spells CASSQDPGASGNQPQHF. CDR3 nucleotides: TGTGCCAGCAGCCAAGATCCAGGGGCTAGCGGCAATCAGCCCCAGCATTTT.

The V gene is TRBV30, the J gene TRBJ1-1, with a weak D call TRBD1 (6 bases). Between the trimmed V and J ends, which lost 1 base and 5 bases, there was a span of 35 bases. This CDR3 comprises 21 residues. Germline V gene sequence: CDR1 GTSNPN, CDR2 SVGIG (reference sequence). This CDR3 reads CAWSADGQRTPMSTEDTEAFF. As DNA, the CDR3 is TGTGCCTGGAGTGCGGACGGACAGAGAACACCAATGTCGACTGAGGATACTGAAGCTTTCTTT.

CDR3 amino acids: CASSATEGRAFF. The DNA for the CDR3 is TGTGCCAGCAGTGCAACTGAAGGTAGGGCTTTCTTT. This sequence joins TRBV2 and TRBJ1-1; D is undetermined. V lost 4 bases to trimming and J lost 11 bases, with 14 bases between them. This CDR3 region has 12 residues. Per the germline V gene, CDR1 is SNHLY and CDR2 is FYNNEI.

In the case of this clone: This sample includes further DNA sequences coding for the same CDR3. The chain recombines TRBV5-4 with TRBJ2-2; D is unclear. The germline CDR1 and CDR2 sequences are SGHNT and YYREEE (reference sequence). Deletions cut 0 bases from V and 0 bases from J, with 6 bases between. This CDR3 contains 15 residues. CDR3 nucleotides: TGTGCCAGCAGCTTGGGAGGCGCGAACACCGGGGAGCTGTTTTTT. This codes for CASSLGGANTGELFF. Based on the CDR3 plus reference TRBV5-4 and TRBJ2-2, the full variable domain is ETGVTQSPTHLIKTRGQQVTLRCSSQSGHNTVSWYQQALGQGPQFIFQYYREEENGRGNFPPRFSGLQFPNYSSELNVNALELDDSALYLCASSLGGANTGELFFGEGSRLTVL.

This rearrangement joins TRBV6-5 to TRBJ1-3, with 9 bases identical to TRBD1. The germline gives CDR1 MNHEY, CDR2 SVGAGI. CDR3 size: 16 residues. The V and J ends lost 0 bases and 4 bases, in that order; junction bases with no gene match: 4. CDR3 sequence (DNA): TGTGCCAGCAGTTACTCGGGGACAGGGAGAGGAAACACCATATATTTT. Translation gives CASSYSGTGRGNTIYF.

The chain is built from TRBV7-2 and TRBJ2-7, with D possibly matching TRBD1 (5 bases). Germline CDR1 is SGHTA and CDR2 is FQGNSA. V gave up 1 base and J gave up 5 bases, with 12 bases separating them. The CDR3 has 14 residues. In DNA form, the CDR3 reads TGTGCCAGCAGCTTAGAAGGCAGGGTCGACGAGCAGTACTTC. It encodes CASSLEGRVDEQYF.

CDR3 DNA: TGTGCCGGCGGGAGACTGAACACTGAAGCTTTCTTT. Translating gives CAGGRLNTEAFF. The J gene is TRBJ1-1, the V gene TRBV30; D uncertain. The CDR3 runs to 12 residues. V lost 8 bases and J 0 bases, leaving 10 bases between the germline ends. Looked up from germline, CDR1 is GTSNPN and CDR2 is SVGIG (reference sequence).

The chain combines TRBV10-1 with TRBJ2-7, with D tentatively TRBD1 (6 bases). Germline V gives CDR1 WNHNN, CDR2 SYGVQD (reference sequence). The V end lost 9 bases, the J end lost 0 bases, and 9 bases lay between the germline ends. This CDR3 contains 12 residues. CDR3 amino acids: CARWDISYEQYF. The CDR3 bases are TGCGCCAGGTGGGACATCTCCTACGAGCAGTACTTC.

Here the CDR3 DNA reads TGCGCCAGCAGCGTGGGACAGGGTAAGACTACTGAAGCTTTCTTT. It translates to CASSVGQGKTTEAFF. J is TRBJ1-1 and V is TRBV5-1, with 9 nucleotides matching TRBD1. The CDR3 has 15 amino acids. V shed 4 bases, J shed 5 bases, and the junction held 9 bases outside the gene matches. The germline CDR1 and CDR2 sequences are SGHRS and YFSETQ. The variable domain in full, with the rest retrieved from reference TRBV5-1 and TRBJ1-1, is KAGVTQTPRYLIKTRGQQVTLSCSPISGHRSVSWYQQTPGQGLQFLFEYFSETQRNKGNFPGRFSGRQFSNSRSEMNVSTLELGDSALYLCASSVGQGKTTEAFFGQGTRLTVV.

The genes are TRBV7-9 and TRBJ2-3, with 12 nucleotides matching TRBD2. The CDR3 sequence is 15 residues long. The J segment lost 4 bases and the V segment lost 6 bases, leaving 5 bases of the junction unmatched. CDR1 is SEHNR, CDR2 FQNEAQ, per germline (reference sequence). CDR3 protein: CASRTGLAGPDTQYF. The CDR3 DNA is TGTGCCAGCAGGACGGGACTAGCGGGCCCAGATACGCAGTATTTT.

The chain joins TRBV2 to TRBJ1-5, with D uncertain. The CDR3 sequence is 12 residues long. Germline V gene data show CDR1 as SNHLY and CDR2 as FYNNEI. V lost 6 bases, J lost 4 bases, and 7 bases lay in between. Here the CDR3 DNA reads TGTGCCAGCAGGGGGAAAAATCAGCCCCAGCATTTT. This sequence encodes CASRGKNQPQHF.

The count of this clone is one. The chain links TRBV29-1 to TRBJ2-7; 9 bases are shared with TRBD1. CDR1 SQVTM and CDR2 ANQGSEA come from the germline V gene. Germline trimming cut 3 bases from V and 4 bases from J; bases unmatched to any gene: 4. There are 13 residues in the CDR3. The CDR3 loop is CSVEDRGRYEQYF. CDR3 nucleotides: TGCAGCGTTGAGGACAGGGGTCGGTACGAGCAGTACTTC.

This sequence joins TRBV5-1 and TRBJ2-5; 15 bases are a match to TRBD2. The CDR3 length is 17 residues. V gave up 4 bases and J gave up 5 bases; unmatched junction bases: 9. The V gene's germline CDR1 is SGHRS and CDR2 YFSETQ. The CDR3 DNA reads as TGCGCCAGCAGCCGCGGGACTAGCGGGAGGCCCTCGGAGACCCAGTACTTC. Translating gives CASSRGTSGRPSETQYF.

CDR3 protein: CASSQTQGTSGQETQYF. The CDR3 DNA reads as TGTGCCAGCAGCCAAACCCAAGGGACTAGCGGTCAAGAGACCCAGTACTTC. This sequence joins TRBV27 and TRBJ2-5; TRBD2 matches 11 bases. CDR3 length: 17 amino acids. Germline CDR1 and CDR2: MNHEY and SMNVEV (reference sequence). The V segment lost 6 bases and the J segment 2 bases; nucleotides outside the gene matches: 11.

Here the CDR3 reads CASSEIGTGGFEQYF. The DNA for the CDR3 is TGTGCCAGCAGTGAAATAGGGACGGGTGGCTTCGAGCAGTACTTC. The chain recombines TRBV2 with TRBJ2-7; either TRBD1 or TRBD2 may supply D (5 bases each). The germline V gene has CDR1 SNHLY and CDR2 FYNNEI. This CDR3 is built from 15 residues. V was cut by 2 bases and J by 6 bases, with 17 bases left in between.

The rearrangement links TRBV30 to TRBJ1-5; D gene uncertain. The germline gives CDR1 GTSNPN, CDR2 SVGIG (reference sequence). The length of the CDR3 is 14 residues. V lost 2 bases, J lost 1 base, and 9 bases lay in between. For the CDR3, the DNA is TGTGCCTGGAGTCATGGAGGGAGCAATCAGCCCCAGCATTTT. It is translated as CAWSHGGSNQPQHF.